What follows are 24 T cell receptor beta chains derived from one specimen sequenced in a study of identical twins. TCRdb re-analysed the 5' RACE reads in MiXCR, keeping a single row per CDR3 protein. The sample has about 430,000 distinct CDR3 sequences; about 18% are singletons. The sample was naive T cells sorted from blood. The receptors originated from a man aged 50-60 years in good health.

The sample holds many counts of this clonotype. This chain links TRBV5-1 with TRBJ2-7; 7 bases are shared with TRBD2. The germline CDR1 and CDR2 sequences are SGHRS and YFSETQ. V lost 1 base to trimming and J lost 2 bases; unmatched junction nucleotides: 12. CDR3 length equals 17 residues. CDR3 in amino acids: CASSLTYGLEGTYEQYF. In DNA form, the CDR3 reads TGCGCCAGCAGCTTGACCTACGGACTAGAGGGGACCTACGAGCAGTACTTC.

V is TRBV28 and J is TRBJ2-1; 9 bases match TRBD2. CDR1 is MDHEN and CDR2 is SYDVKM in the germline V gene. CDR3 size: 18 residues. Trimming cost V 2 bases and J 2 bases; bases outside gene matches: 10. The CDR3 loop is CASSLTGFVAGAYNEQFF. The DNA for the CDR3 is TGTGCCAGCAGTTTAACGGGCTTCGTAGCGGGGGCCTACAATGAGCAGTTCTTC.

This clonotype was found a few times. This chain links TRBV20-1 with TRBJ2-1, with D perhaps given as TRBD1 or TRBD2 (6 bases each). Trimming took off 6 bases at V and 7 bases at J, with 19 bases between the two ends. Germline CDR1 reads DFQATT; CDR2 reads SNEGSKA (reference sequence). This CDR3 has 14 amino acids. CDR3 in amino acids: CSAIEGEVGNEQFF. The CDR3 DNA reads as TGCAGTGCCATAGAGGGGGAGGTCGGTAATGAGCAGTTCTTC.

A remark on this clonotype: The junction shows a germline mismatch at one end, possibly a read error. Written as DNA, the CDR3 is TGCGCCAGCAGCCACGACAGGGTGGAGGGGCTGAGCTCCCACAATGAGCAGTTCTTC. Translated: CASSHDRVEGLSSHNEQFF. The genes are TRBV4-3 and TRBJ2-1; D is possibly TRBD1 (7 bases). This CDR3 is built from 19 residues. The germline gives CDR1 LGHNA, CDR2 YSLEER.

The CDR3 loop is CASSSTGVYEQYF. The CDR3 DNA sequence: TGCGCCAGCAGCTCCACAGGCGTATACGAGCAGTACTTC. The chain combines TRBV5-1 with TRBJ2-7; tentatively, D is TRBD1 (5 bases). Germline loops: CDR1 SGHRS, CDR2 YFSETQ. Trimming pared 3 bases from V and 4 bases from J, leaving 11 bases between. The CDR3 is 13 residues long.

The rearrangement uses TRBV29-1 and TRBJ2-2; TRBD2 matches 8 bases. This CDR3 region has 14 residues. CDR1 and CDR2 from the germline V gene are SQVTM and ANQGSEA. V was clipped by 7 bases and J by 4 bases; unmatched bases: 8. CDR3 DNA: TGCAGCGCGCAATCCGGGACTAGCACCGGGGAGCTGTTTTTT. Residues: CSAQSGTSTGELFF.

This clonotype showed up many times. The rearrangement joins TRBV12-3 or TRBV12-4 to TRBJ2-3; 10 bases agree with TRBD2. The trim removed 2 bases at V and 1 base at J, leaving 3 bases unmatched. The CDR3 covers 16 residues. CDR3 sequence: CASSLNLAGGTDTQYF. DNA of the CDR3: TGTGCCAGCAGTTTAAACCTAGCGGGGGGCACAGATACGCAGTATTTT.

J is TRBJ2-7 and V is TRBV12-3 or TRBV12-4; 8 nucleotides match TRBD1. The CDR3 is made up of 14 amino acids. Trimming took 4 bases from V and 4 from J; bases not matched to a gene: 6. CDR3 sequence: CASSSRQGKYEQYF. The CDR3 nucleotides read TGTGCCAGCAGTTCCCGACAGGGGAAATACGAGCAGTACTTC.

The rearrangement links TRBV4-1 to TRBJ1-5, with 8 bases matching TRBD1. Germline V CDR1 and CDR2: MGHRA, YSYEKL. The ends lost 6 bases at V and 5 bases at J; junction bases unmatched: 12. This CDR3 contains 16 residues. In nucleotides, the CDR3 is TGCGCCAGCAGTCATACCGGGACAGGTGGCCATCAGCCCCAGCATTTT. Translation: CASSHTGTGGHQPQHF.

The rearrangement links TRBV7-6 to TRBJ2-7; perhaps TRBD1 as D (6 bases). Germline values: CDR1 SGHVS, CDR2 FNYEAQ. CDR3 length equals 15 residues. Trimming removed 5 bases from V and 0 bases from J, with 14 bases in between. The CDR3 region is CASSLHRASSYEQYF. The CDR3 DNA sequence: TGTGCCAGCAGCCTCCACAGGGCCAGCTCCTACGAGCAGTACTTC.

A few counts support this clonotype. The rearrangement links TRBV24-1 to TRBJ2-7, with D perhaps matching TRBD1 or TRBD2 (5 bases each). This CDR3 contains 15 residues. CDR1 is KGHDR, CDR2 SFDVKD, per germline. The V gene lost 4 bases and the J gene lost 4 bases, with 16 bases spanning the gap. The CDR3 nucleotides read TGTGCCACCAGTGACCTTCGGGACCGGGCGTACGAGCAGTACTTC. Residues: CATSDLRDRAYEQYF.

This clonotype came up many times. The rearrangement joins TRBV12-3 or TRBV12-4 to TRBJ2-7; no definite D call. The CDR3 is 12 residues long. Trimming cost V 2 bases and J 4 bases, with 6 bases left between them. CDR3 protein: CASSLSQYEQYF. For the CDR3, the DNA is TGTGCCAGCAGTTTATCCCAGTACGAGCAGTACTTC.

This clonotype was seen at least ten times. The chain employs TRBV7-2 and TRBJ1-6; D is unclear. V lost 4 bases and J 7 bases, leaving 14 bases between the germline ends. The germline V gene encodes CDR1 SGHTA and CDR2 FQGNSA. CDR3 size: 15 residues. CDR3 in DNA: TGTGCCAGCAGCTCGTGGGCGGACCGGAATTCACCCCTCCACTTT. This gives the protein CASSSWADRNSPLHF.

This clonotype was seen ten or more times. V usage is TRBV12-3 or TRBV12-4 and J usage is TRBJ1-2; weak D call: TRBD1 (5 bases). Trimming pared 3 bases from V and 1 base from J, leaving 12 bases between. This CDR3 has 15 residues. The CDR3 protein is CASSFTSGLNYGYTF. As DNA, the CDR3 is TGTGCCAGCAGTTTTACTTCGGGACTTAACTATGGCTACACCTTC.

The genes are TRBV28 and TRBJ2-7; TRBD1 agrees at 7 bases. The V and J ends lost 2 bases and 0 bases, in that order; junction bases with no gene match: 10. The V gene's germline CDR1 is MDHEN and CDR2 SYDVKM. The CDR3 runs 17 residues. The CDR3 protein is CASSLGIRDSNSYEQYF. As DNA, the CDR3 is TGTGCCAGCAGTTTAGGGATAAGGGACAGTAACTCCTACGAGCAGTACTTC.

CDR3 amino acids: CAISVTGGQETQYF. Here the CDR3 DNA reads TGTGCCATCAGTGTAACAGGGGGCCAAGAGACCCAGTACTTC. This chain uses TRBV10-3 with TRBJ2-5; TRBD1 matches at 8 bases. This CDR3 spans 14 amino acids. In germline, CDR1 is ENHRY, CDR2 SYGVKD. Unmatched junction bases numbered 2, after V lost 4 bases and J lost 1 base.

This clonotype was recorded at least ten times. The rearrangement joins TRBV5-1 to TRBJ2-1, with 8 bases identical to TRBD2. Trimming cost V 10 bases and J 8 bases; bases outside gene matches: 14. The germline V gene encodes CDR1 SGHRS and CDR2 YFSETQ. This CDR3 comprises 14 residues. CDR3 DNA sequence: TGCGCCTCCTCCCACCGGGGGGGTTTCGATGAGCAGTTCTTC. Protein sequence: CASSHRGGFDEQFF.

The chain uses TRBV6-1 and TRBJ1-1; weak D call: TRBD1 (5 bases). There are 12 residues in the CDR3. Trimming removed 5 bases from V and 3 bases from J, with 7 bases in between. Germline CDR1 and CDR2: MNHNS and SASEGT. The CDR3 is CASSKTDTEAFF. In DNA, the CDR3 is TGTGCCAGCAGTAAGACAGACACTGAAGCTTTCTTT.

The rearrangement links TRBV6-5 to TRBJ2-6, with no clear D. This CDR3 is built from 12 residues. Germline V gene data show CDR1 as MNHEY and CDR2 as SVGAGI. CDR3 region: CVTQTGANVLTF. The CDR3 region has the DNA TGTGTCACCCAGACCGGGGCCAACGTCCTGACTTTC.

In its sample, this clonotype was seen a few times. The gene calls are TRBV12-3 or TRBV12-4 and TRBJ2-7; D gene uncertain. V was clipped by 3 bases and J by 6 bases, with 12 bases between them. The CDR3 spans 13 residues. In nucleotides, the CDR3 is TGTGCCAGCAGTTTGGTGGGGAAAAGCGAGCAGTACTTC. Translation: CASSLVGKSEQYF.

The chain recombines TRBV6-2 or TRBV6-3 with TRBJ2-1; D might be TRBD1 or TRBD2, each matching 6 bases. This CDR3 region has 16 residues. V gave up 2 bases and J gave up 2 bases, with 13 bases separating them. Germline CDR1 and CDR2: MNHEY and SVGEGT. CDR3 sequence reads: CASSYNSGQTYNEQFF. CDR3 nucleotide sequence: TGTGCCAGCAGTTACAATAGCGGACAGACCTACAATGAGCAGTTCTTC.

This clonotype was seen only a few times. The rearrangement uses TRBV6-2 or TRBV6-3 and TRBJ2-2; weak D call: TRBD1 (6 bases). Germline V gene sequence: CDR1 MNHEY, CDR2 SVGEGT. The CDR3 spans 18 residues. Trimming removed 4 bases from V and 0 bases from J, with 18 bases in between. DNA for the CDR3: TGTGCCAGCAGTTCCTCACAGGGAATCCCTGCGAACACCGGGGAGCTGTTTTTT. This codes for CASSSSQGIPANTGELFF.

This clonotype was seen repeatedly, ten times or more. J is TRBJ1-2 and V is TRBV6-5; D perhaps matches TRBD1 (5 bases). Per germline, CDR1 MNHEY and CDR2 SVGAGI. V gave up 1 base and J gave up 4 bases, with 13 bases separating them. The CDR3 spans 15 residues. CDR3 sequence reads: CASSYLSRGAYGYTF. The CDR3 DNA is TGTGCCAGCAGTTACTTATCTAGGGGCGCCTATGGCTACACCTTC.

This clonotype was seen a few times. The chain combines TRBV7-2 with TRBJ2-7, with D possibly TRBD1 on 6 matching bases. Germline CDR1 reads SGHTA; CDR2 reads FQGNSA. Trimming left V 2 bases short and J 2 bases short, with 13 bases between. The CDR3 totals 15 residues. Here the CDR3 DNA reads TGTGCCAGCAGCTTATTTGACAGGTCGGCCTACGAGCAGTACTTC. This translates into CASSLFDRSAYEQYF.